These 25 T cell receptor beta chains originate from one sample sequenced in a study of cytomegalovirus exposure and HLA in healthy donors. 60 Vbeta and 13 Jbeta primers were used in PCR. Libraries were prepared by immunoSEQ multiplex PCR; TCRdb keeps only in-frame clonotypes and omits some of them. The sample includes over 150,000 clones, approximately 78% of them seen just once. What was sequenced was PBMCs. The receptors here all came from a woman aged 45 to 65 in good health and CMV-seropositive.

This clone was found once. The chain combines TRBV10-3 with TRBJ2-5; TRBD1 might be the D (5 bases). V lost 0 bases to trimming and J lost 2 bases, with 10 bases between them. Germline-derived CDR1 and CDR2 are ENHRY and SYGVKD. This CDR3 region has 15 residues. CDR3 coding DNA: TGTGCCATCAGTGAGTCAGGGGCAGCTCAAGAGACCCAGTACTTC. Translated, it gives CAISESGAAQETQYF.

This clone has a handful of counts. The CDR3 loop reads CASRQGPNTGELFF. CDR3 nucleotides: TGTGCCAGCAGACAGGGGCCCAACACCGGGGAGCTGTTTTTT. The chain links TRBV6-1 to TRBJ2-2; 7 positions agree with TRBD1. CDR3 size: 14 residues. In germline, CDR1 is MNHNS, CDR2 SASEGT. V lost 6 bases and J lost 2; bases outside the gene matches: 3.

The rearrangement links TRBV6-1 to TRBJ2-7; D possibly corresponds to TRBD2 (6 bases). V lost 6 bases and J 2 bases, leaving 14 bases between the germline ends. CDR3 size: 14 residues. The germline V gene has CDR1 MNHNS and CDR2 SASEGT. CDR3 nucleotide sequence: TGTGCCAGCAGCCCCGGGGGACTGCCCTACGAGCAGTACTTC. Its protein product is CASSPGGLPYEQYF.

The CDR3 nucleotides read TGTGCCAGTAGGGGACAGGGGGTTGGCTACACCTTC. It codes for CASRGQGVGYTF. The chain carries TRBV19 and TRBJ1-2, with 11 bases lining up with TRBD1. V lost 6 bases and J lost 7; bases outside the gene matches: 1. Germline-derived CDR1 and CDR2 are LNHDA and SQIVND (reference sequence). This CDR3 comprises 12 residues.

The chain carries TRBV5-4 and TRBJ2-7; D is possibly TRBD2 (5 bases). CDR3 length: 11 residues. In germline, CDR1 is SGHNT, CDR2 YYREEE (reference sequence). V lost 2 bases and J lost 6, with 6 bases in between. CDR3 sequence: CASSFRGEQYF. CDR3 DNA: TGTGCCAGCAGCTTTCGGGGCGAGCAGTACTTC. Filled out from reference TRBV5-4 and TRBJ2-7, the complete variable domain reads ETGVTQSPTHLIKTRGQQVTLRCSSQSGHNTVSWYQQALGQGPQFIFQYYREEENGRGNFPPRFSGLQFPNYSSELNVNALELDDSALYLCASSFRGEQYFGPGTRLTVT.

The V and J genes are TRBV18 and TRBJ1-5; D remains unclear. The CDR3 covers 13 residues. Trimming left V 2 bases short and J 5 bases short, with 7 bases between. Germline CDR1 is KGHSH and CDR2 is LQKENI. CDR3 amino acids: CASSPKSDQPQHF. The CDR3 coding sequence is TGTGCCAGCTCACCAAAATCAGATCAGCCCCAGCATTTT.

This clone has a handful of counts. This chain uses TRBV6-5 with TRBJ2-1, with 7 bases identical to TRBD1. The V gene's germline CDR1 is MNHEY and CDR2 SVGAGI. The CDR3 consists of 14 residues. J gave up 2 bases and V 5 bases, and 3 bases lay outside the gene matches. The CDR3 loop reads CASSPGTAYNEQFF. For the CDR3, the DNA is TGTGCCAGCAGTCCCGGGACAGCCTACAATGAGCAGTTCTTC.

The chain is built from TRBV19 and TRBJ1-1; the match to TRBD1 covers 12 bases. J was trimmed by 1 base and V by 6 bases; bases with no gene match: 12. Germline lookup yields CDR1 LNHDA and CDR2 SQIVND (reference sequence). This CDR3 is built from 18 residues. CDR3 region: CASRSFQGQGAGNTEAFF. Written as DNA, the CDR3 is TGTGCCAGTAGAAGCTTCCAGGGACAGGGGGCGGGGAACACTGAAGCTTTCTTT.

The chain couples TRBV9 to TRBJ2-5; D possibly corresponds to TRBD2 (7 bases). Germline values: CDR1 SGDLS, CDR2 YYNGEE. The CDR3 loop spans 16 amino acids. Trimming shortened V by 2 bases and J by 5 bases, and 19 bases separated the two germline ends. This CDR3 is CASSVTGGGGRETQYF. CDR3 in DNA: TGTGCCAGCAGCGTCACTGGGGGAGGGGGTCGGGAGACCCAGTACTTC.

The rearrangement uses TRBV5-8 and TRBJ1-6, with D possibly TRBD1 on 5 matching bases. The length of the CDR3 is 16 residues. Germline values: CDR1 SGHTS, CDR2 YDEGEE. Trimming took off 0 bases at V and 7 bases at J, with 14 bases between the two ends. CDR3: CASSLVSGGSNSPLHF. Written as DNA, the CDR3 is TGTGCCAGCAGCTTGGTCTCGGGGGGGTCAAATTCACCCCTCCACTTT.

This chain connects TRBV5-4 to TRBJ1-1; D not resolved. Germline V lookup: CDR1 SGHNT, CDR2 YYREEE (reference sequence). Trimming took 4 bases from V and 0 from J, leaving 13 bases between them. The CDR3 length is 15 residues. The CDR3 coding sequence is TGTGCCAGCAGCCCACCGCCACCTATGAACACTGAAGCTTTCTTT. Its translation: CASSPPPPMNTEAFF. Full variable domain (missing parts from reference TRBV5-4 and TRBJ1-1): ETGVTQSPTHLIKTRGQQVTLRCSSQSGHNTVSWYQQALGQGPQFIFQYYREEENGRGNFPPRFSGLQFPNYSSELNVNALELDDSALYLCASSPPPPMNTEAFFGQGTRLTVV.

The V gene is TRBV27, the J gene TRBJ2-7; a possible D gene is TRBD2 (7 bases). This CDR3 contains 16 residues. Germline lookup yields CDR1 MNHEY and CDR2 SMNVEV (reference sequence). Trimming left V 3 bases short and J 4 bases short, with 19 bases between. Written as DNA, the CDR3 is TGTGCCAGCAGTTTGGGGGGGGCCCCGGTTCGGTACGAGCAGTACTTC. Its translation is CASSLGGAPVRYEQYF.

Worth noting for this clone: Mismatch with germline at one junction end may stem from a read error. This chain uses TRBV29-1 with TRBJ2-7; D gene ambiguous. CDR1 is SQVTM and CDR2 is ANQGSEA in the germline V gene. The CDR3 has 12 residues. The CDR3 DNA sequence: TGCACCCGTTCTCGACGTCCAAGCCTCCAGGTGTTC. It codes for CTRSRRPSLQVF.

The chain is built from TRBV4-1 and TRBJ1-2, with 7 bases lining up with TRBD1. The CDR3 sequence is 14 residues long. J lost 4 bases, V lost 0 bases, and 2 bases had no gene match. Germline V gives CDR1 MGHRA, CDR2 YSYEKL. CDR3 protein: CASSQEAGGYGYTF. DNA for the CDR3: TGCGCCAGCAGCCAAGAGGCAGGGGGCTATGGCTACACCTTC.

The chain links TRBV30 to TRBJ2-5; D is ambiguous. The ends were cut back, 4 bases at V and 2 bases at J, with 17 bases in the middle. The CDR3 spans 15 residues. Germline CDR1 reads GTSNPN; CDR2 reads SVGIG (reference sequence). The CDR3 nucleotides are TGTGCCTGGATTCCGCTAGGATCCTTTCAAGAGACCCAGTACTTC. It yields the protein CAWIPLGSFQETQYF.

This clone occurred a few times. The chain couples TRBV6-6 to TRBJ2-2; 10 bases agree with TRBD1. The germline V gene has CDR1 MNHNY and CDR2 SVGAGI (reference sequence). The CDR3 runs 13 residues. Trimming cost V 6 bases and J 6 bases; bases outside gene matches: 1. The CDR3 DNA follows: TGTGCCAGCAGGGGACAGGGGCCCGGGGAGCTGTTTTTT. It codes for CASRGQGPGELFF.

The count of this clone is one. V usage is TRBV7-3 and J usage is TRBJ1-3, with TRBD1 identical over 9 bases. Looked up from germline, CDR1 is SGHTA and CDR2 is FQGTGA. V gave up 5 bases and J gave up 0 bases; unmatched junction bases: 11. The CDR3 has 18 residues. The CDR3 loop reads CASSPGPGQGASGNTIYF. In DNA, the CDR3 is TGTGCCAGCAGCCCCGGGCCGGGACAGGGAGCCTCTGGAAACACCATATATTTT.

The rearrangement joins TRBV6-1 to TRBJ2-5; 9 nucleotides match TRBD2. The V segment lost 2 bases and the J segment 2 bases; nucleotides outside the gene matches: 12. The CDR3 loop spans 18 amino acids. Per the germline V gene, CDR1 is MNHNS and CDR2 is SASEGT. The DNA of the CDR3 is TGTGCCAGCAGTGAACGGCCGGCGGGAGGGCCGGGGCAAGAGACCCAGTACTTC. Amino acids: CASSERPAGGPGQETQYF.

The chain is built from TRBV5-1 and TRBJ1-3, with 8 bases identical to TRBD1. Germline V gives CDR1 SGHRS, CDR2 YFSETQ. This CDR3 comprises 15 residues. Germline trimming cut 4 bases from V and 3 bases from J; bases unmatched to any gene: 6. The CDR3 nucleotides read TGCGCCAGCAGCGGCACAGGGGGTGGTGGAAACACCATATATTTT. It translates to CASSGTGGGGNTIYF.

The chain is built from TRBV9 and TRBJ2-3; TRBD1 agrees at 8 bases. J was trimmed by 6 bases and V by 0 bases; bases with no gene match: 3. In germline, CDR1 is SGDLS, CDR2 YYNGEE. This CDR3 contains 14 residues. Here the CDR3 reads CASSVGTGWDTQYF. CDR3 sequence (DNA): TGTGCCAGCAGCGTAGGGACAGGGTGGGATACGCAGTATTTT.

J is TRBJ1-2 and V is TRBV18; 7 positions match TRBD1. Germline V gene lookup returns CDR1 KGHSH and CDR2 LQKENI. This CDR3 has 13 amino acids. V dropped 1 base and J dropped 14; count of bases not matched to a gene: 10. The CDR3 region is CASSPLQGGKVTF. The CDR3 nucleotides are TGTGCCAGCTCACCACTCCAGGGGGGCAAAGTAACCTTC.

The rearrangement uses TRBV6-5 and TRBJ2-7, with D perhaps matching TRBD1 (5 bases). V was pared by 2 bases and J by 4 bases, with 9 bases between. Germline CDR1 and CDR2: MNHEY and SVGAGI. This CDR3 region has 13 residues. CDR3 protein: CASSYGALYEQYF. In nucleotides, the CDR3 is TGTGCCAGCAGTTACGGGGCCTTATACGAGCAGTACTTC.

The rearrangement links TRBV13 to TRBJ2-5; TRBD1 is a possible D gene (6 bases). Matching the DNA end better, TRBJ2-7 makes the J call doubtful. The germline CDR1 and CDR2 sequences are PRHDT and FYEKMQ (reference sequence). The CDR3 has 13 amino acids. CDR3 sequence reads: CASSPRTAPEQYF. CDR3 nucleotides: TGTGCCAGCAGCCCAAGGACAGCCCCCGAGCAGTACTTC.

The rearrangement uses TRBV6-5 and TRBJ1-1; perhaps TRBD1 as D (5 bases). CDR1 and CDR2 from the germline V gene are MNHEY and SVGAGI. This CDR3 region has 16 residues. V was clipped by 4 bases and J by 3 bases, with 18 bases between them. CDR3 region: CASSFTTERFDTEAFF. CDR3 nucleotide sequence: TGTGCCAGCAGTTTCACGACAGAAAGGTTTGACACTGAAGCTTTCTTT.

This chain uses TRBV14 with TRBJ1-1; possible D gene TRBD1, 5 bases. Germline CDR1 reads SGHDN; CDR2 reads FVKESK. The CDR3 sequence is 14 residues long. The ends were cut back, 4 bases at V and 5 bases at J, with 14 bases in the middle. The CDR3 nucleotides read TGTGCCAGCAGCCCAGGATGGAGGGGTACTGAAGCTTTCTTT. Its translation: CASSPGWRGTEAFF.